Below are 21 T cell receptor beta chains sequenced from a single sample in a study of response to subunit inactivated influenza vaccine. MiXCR, applied by TCRdb to the RT-PCR reads, yields one record per CDR3 protein. The sample lists roughly 780,000 distinct CDR3 sequences; approximately 18% were seen once. The input for sequencing was PBMCs from blood, taken 4 to 6 days after vaccination. The receptors originated from a middle-aged man who received an inactivated influenza vaccine.

The chain couples TRBV15 to TRBJ2-2, with 11 bases aligning to TRBD2. The V segment lost 8 bases and the J segment 6 bases; nucleotides outside the gene matches: 5. Germline-derived CDR1 and CDR2 are LNHNV and YYDKDF (reference sequence). The CDR3 runs 14 residues. The CDR3 protein is CATRLAGRSGELFF. The CDR3 bases are TGTGCCACCCGACTAGCGGGGAGATCCGGGGAGCTGTTTTTT.

V and J are TRBV10-1 and TRBJ2-5, with no clear D. Per the germline V gene, CDR1 is WNHNN and CDR2 is SYGVQD (reference sequence). The CDR3 is 16 amino acids. V was trimmed by 2 bases and J by 2 bases, leaving 15 bases between them. CDR3 amino acids: CASSEGSRSGQETQYF. DNA for the CDR3: TGCGCCAGCAGTGAGGGCTCGAGGTCAGGTCAAGAGACCCAGTACTTC.

The V gene is TRBV9, the J gene TRBJ1-2, with D possibly matching TRBD1 (5 bases). This CDR3 region has 15 residues. The germline V gene encodes CDR1 SGDLS and CDR2 YYNGEE. Trimming shortened V by 0 bases and J by 1 base, and 10 bases separated the two germline ends. The CDR3 DNA follows: TGTGCCAGCAGCGTAGCGGCAGGGAGTAACTATGGCTACACCTTC. It specifies CASSVAAGSNYGYTF.

This clonotype was detected only a few times. The chain employs TRBV20-1 and TRBJ2-1, with 9 bases fitting TRBD2. J was trimmed by 4 bases and V by 6 bases; bases with no gene match: 7. The CDR3 has 14 residues. Germline loops: CDR1 DFQATT, CDR2 SNEGSKA (reference sequence). The DNA for the CDR3 is TGCAGTGCAGAGGGGGCGGGAGGGTACAATGAGCAGTTCTTC. Amino acid sequence: CSAEGAGGYNEQFF.

The chain carries TRBV5-6 and TRBJ1-1; the match to TRBD1 covers 9 bases. CDR3 length: 15 residues. The germline gives CDR1 SGHDT, CDR2 YYEEEE. V shed 4 bases and J 4 bases; nucleotides not matched to a gene: 8. This chain's CDR3 is CASSLGTGYGTEAFF. The CDR3 DNA sequence: TGTGCCAGCAGCCTAGGGACAGGGTACGGCACTGAAGCTTTCTTT.

The chain carries TRBV5-1 and TRBJ2-7; perhaps TRBD1 as D (7 bases). The ends were cut back, 1 base at V and 1 base at J, with 21 bases in the middle. Germline lookup yields CDR1 SGHRS and CDR2 YFSETQ. The CDR3 is 18 residues long. The DNA for the CDR3 is TGCGCCAGCAGCTTGTCGCTTTTCGGGGCAGGGGGGTCCTACGAGCAGTACTTC. It is translated as CASSLSLFGAGGSYEQYF.

This clonotype turned up a few times. This sequence joins TRBV5-1 and TRBJ1-3; D unclear. The CDR3 is 15 amino acids. Germline assignment: CDR1 SGHRS and CDR2 YFSETQ. The germline V and J ends were trimmed by 0 bases and 0 bases, with 7 bases remaining between them. The CDR3, as DNA: TGCGCCAGCAGCTTGGAGCCAGGCTCTGGAAACACCATATATTTT. This translates into CASSLEPGSGNTIYF.

DNA of the CDR3: TGCGCCAGCAGACAGGAGGCAGGGCGCACCGGGGAGCTGTTTTTT. Translation gives CASRQEAGRTGELFF. The chain uses TRBV5-1 and TRBJ2-2, with D perhaps TRBD1 or TRBD2 (5 bases each). Germline V gene sequence: CDR1 SGHRS, CDR2 YFSETQ. This CDR3 comprises 15 residues. V was pared by 5 bases and J by 4 bases, with 15 bases between.

Many counts were recorded for this clonotype. The J gene is TRBJ2-7, the V gene TRBV28; 9 nucleotides agree with TRBD1. The CDR3 consists of 15 residues. The trim removed 4 bases at V and 4 bases at J, leaving 8 bases unmatched. Germline loops: CDR1 MDHEN, CDR2 SYDVKM. The CDR3 sequence: CASSSPGQGRYEQYF. The DNA for the CDR3 is TGTGCCAGCAGTTCCCCGGGACAGGGAAGGTACGAGCAGTACTTC.

The sample holds a few counts of this clonotype. The V gene is TRBV12-3 or TRBV12-4, the J gene TRBJ2-5; 7 positions agree with TRBD2. Trimming at V came to 6 bases and at J to 4 bases, leaving 8 bases not matched to a gene. This CDR3 comprises 14 residues. CDR3 in amino acids: CASSYRTRGETQYF. The CDR3 DNA is TGTGCCAGCAGCTACCGGACTAGGGGAGAGACCCAGTACTTC.

This clonotype turned up a few times. The J gene is TRBJ1-2, the V gene TRBV5-1, with D maybe TRBD1 (6 bases). Trimming removed 4 bases from V and 8 bases from J, with 18 bases in between. CDR1 is SGHRS and CDR2 is YFSETQ in the germline V gene. CDR3 length equals 14 residues. Written as DNA, the CDR3 is TGCGCCAGCAGCCCCCCCACAGGGCCGGGAGGCTACACCTTC. It yields the protein CASSPPTGPGGYTF.

The gene calls are TRBV7-2 and TRBJ2-3, with a weak D call TRBD2 (6 bases). The CDR3 has 17 residues. Per germline, CDR1 SGHTA and CDR2 FQGNSA. Trimming took 5 bases from V and 0 from J, leaving 18 bases between them. The CDR3 nucleotides read TGTGCCAGCAGCCCCTCGGGGGTAGGGGCGAGCACAGATACGCAGTATTTT. Its translation is CASSPSGVGASTDTQYF.

The chain recombines TRBV6-1 with TRBJ2-5, with 7 positions matching TRBD2. Germline V gene sequence: CDR1 MNHNS, CDR2 SASEGT. V shed 4 bases and J 2 bases; nucleotides not matched to a gene: 4. There are 14 residues in the CDR3. CDR3 in amino acids: CASSGTRRQETQYF. For the CDR3, the DNA is TGTGCCAGCAGTGGGACTAGGCGGCAAGAGACCCAGTACTTC.

The chain couples TRBV11-2 to TRBJ2-3; possible D gene TRBD1, 6 bases. Germline V gives CDR1 SGHAT, CDR2 FQNNGV. Deletions cut 5 bases from V and 2 bases from J, with 14 bases between. The CDR3 totals 15 residues. This chain's CDR3 is CASSTPTGFTDTQYF. CDR3 DNA sequence: TGTGCCAGCAGCACCCCGACAGGTTTCACAGATACGCAGTATTTT.

The sample holds a few counts of this clonotype. The V gene is TRBV2, the J gene TRBJ1-5; D is unclear. V lost 8 bases, J lost 6 bases, and 11 bases lay in between. Germline V lookup: CDR1 SNHLY, CDR2 FYNNEI. The CDR3 spans 12 residues. CDR3 residues: CASRGYGQPQHF. The CDR3 DNA sequence: TGTGCCAGCCGGGGTTACGGTCAGCCCCAGCATTTT.

This rearrangement joins TRBV6-2 or TRBV6-3 to TRBJ2-7; D call uncertain. The germline V gene encodes CDR1 MNHEY and CDR2 SVGEGT. V was pared by 6 bases and J by 0 bases, with 9 bases between. CDR3 length: 13 residues. The chain's CDR3 is CASRPDASYEQYF. The CDR3 DNA reads as TGTGCCAGCAGACCCGACGCCTCCTACGAGCAGTACTTC.

This clonotype has just a few counts. V usage is TRBV7-9 and J usage is TRBJ1-1; 7 nucleotides agree with TRBD1. Trimming cost V 10 bases and J 4 bases; bases outside gene matches: 3. Germline V lookup: CDR1 SEHNR, CDR2 FQNEAQ (reference sequence). The length of the CDR3 is 11 residues. CDR3 nucleotide sequence: TGTGCCACCCACAGGGGCACTGAAGCTTTCTTT. Encoded protein: CATHRGTEAFF.

This clonotype was detected ten times or more. This CDR3 is CATSLGDNEQFF. In DNA, the CDR3 is TGTGCCACCAGTCTGGGGGACAATGAGCAGTTCTTC. This chain connects TRBV24-1 to TRBJ2-1; the D gene could be TRBD1 or TRBD2 (5 bases each). Germline CDR1 and CDR2: KGHDR and SFDVKD. This CDR3 region has 12 residues. Trimming pared 6 bases from V and 5 bases from J, leaving 7 bases between.

A few counts support this clonotype. The rearrangement links TRBV5-1 to TRBJ2-7, with a tentative D call TRBD1 (5 bases). Per the germline V gene, CDR1 is SGHRS and CDR2 is YFSETQ. Trimming took off 0 bases at V and 6 bases at J, with 13 bases between the two ends. The CDR3 is 14 amino acids. Written as DNA, the CDR3 is TGCGCCAGCAGCTTGGACAGGACCTCGTCCGAGCAGTACTTC. Its translation is CASSLDRTSSEQYF.

The rearrangement uses TRBV24-1 and TRBJ1-1; the D is unclear. V was cut by 4 bases and J by 11 bases, with 16 bases left in between. Per germline, CDR1 KGHDR and CDR2 SFDVKD. The CDR3 covers 13 residues. This CDR3 reads CATSEPVAGRAFF. The CDR3 DNA is TGTGCCACCAGTGAGCCGGTAGCGGGAAGGGCTTTCTTT.

This clonotype showed up just a few times. V is TRBV6-1 and J is TRBJ2-1; D unclear. This CDR3 region has 16 residues. Germline V gene sequence: CDR1 MNHNS, CDR2 SASEGT. Trimming left V 6 bases short and J 0 bases short, with 15 bases between. The CDR3 coding sequence is TGTGCCAGCAGGGACCTTAGCCTAACCTCCTACAATGAGCAGTTCTTC. Residues: CASRDLSLTSYNEQFF.